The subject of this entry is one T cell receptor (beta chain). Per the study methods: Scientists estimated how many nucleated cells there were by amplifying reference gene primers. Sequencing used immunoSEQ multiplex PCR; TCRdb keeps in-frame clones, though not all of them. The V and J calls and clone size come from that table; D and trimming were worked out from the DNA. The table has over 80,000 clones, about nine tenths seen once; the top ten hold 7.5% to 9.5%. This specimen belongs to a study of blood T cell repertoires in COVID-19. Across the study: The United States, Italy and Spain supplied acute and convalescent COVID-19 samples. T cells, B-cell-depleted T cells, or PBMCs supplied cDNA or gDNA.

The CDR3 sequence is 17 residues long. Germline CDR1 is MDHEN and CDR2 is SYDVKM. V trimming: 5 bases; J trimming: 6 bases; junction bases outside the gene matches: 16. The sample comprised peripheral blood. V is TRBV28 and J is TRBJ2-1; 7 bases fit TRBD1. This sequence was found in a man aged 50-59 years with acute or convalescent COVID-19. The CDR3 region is CASSIDRVEYSSNEQFF. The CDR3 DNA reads TGTGCCAGCAGTATTGACAGGGTAGAGTACTCTAGCAATGAGCAGTTCTTC.